The TCR beta chain under discussion was sequenced for a study of blood T cell repertoires in COVID-19. Study in general: COVID-19 samples, acute and convalescent, were from the United States, Italy and Spain. T cells, B-cell-depleted T cells, or PBMCs provided the cDNA or gDNA that served as material.

Per germline, CDR1 MNHEY and CDR2 SVGAGI. V lost 6 bases, J lost 7 bases, and 18 bases lay in between. The CDR3 covers 14 residues. Authors' analysis steps: Amplification of reference gene primers provided the estimated nucleated cell counts. Generated by immunoSEQ multiplex PCR, the TCRdb table keeps only in-frame clones and is missing some. That table furnishes V, J and clone size, whereas the DNA furnished D and trimming. The table has tens of thousands of clones, around nine tenths seen once. The chain joins TRBV6-5 to TRBJ1-1; possible D gene TRBD1, 5 bases. This receptor was taken from a man in his 60s with acute or convalescent COVID-19. Sequencing used peripheral blood. This chain's CDR3 is CASRTGGRGGEAFF. Here the CDR3 DNA reads TGTGCCAGCAGGACCGGGGGGAGGGGTGGTGAAGCTTTCTTT.